Listed below are T cell receptor beta chains from one sample, sequenced in a study of molecular identifiers for immune sequencing clone quantification. TCRdb reanalysed the PCR reads using MiXCR and keeps one entry per CDR3 protein. The profile shows about half a million distinct CDR3 sequences, approximately 25% of them singletons. The sample consisted of naive CD8+ T cells from blood, with Jurkat cell RNA spiked in. Receptor source: a human donor in good health. Some libraries in this study had Jurkat cell RNA spiked in. Both conserved end residues are part of each CDR3. The D gene is left open where the match is weak. Rows give clone size only sometimes, using once, few, many, or a class for an expanded clone.

v_call	j_call	clone_size	d_call	cdr3_nt	cdr3_aa
TRBV9	TRBJ1-2	NA	NA	TGTGCCCGCAGCTCCCCCGCCGAAGCATTTGGGTACCCCTTC	CARSSPAEAFGYPF
TRBV9	TRBJ2-7	many	TRBD2	TGTGCCAGCAGCGTCGACCCCGGGGACTACTACGAGCAGTACTTC	CASSVDPGDYYEQYF
TRBV24-1	TRBJ2-5	few	NA	TGTGCCACCAGTGATTTGGTCGCAAGCCAAGAGACCCAGTACTTC	CATSDLVASQETQYF
TRBV30	TRBJ1-1	few	TRBD1	TGTGCCTGGAGTGGAAGGGACAGGGTGGTGAACACTGAAGCTTTCTTT	CAWSGRDRVVNTEAFF
TRBV12-3/TRBV12-4	TRBJ1-2	NA	NA	TGTGCCAGCAGTTTCAGCCCTTCTGCCTATGGCTACACCTTC	CASSFSPSAYGYTF
TRBV28	TRBJ1-1	many	NA	TGTGCCAGCACCTTGTCCAAAACTGAAGCTTTCTTT	CASTLSKTEAFF
TRBV7-9	TRBJ2-4	many	NA	TGTGCCAGCAGATCCAACAAAAACATTCAGTACTTC	CASRSNKNIQYF
TRBV4-1	TRBJ2-1	NA	TRBD1	TGCGCCAGCAGCCGATCCGGGACAGGGGGGGATAATGAGCAGTTCTTC	CASSRSGTGGDNEQFF
TRBV28	TRBJ1-5	few	NA	TGTGCCAGCAGTTTATTACAGGGCCACAATCAGCCCCAGCATTTT	CASSLLQGHNQPQHF
TRBV7-2	TRBJ2-7	few	NA	TGTGCCAGCAGCTTAGCGTACGGGGGCTACGAGCAGTACTTC	CASSLAYGGYEQYF
TRBV30	TRBJ1-1	many	NA	TGTGCCTGGAGTCTGGGGGGCACTGAAGCTTTCTTT	CAWSLGGTEAFF
TRBV2	TRBJ2-3	NA	NA	TGTGCCAGCAGCGGGCGACCGATCACAGATACGCAGTATTTT	CASSGRPITDTQYF
TRBV4-3	TRBJ2-1	NA	TRBD1	TGCGCCAGCAGCCAAGATAGTGTGGGGAGACAGGGGGAGCCTTCCTACAATGAGCAGTTCTTC	CASSQDSVGRQGEPSYNEQFF
TRBV21-1	TRBJ1-1	few	NA	TGTGCCAGCAGCAGGCACAGCCCCAGGAACACTGAAGCTTTCTTT	CASSRHSPRNTEAFF
TRBV20-1	TRBJ2-4	many	NA	TGCAGTGCAATGTCCGGGGAGATAGCCAAAAACATTCAGTACTTC	CSAMSGEIAKNIQYF
TRBV23-1	TRBJ2-3	NA	NA	TGCGCCAGCAGACAATCGAGAGTAAGGGCTGCTACGCAGTATTTT	CASRQSRVRAATQYF
TRBV20-1	TRBJ2-7	NA	NA	TGCAGTGCCCCATGGTCCGGGGACGGGTGGCAGTACTTC	CSAPWSGDGWQYF
TRBV7-2	TRBJ2-3	few	TRBD2	TGTGCCAGCAGCTTACCGCTAGCGGGGGGGCCTAACACAGATACGCAGTATTTT	CASSLPLAGGPNTDTQYF
TRBV6-2/TRBV6-3	TRBJ2-7	few	NA	TGTGCCAGCAGTTTCGAGGGGGGCTACGAGCAGTACTTC	CASSFEGGYEQYF
TRBV27	TRBJ2-5	few	NA	TGTGCCAGCAGCCAAGACGGCGGGGCCCAGTACTTC	CASSQDGGAQYF
TRBV18	TRBJ2-5	many	NA	TGTGCCAGCTCACCATTTTTCGAAGAGACCCAGTACTTC	CASSPFFEETQYF
TRBV27	TRBJ2-7	many	TRBD1	TGTGCCAGCAGTTCCAGACAGGGAATTTACGAGCAGTACTTC	CASSSRQGIYEQYF